The subject of this entry is one TCR beta chain. These data come from a study of T cells in Graves' hyperthyroidism and ophthalmopathy. The authors deemed Graves' hyperthyroidism stable absent ophthalmopathy progression within 18 months. Amplified TCR beta CDR3 regions derived from RNA transcripts. First-round RT-PCR targeting the TCR CDR3 was performed with the HTBI primer set. TCRdb redid the calling of the multiplex PCR reads with MiXCR, one entry per CDR3 protein. The sample has a few hundred thousand distinct CDR3 sequences, around 25% seen once; the top ten hold 73%. The V end lost 8 bases, the J end lost 4 bases, and 15 bases lay between the germline ends. CDR1 MNHEY and CDR2 SMNVEV come from the germline V gene (reference sequence). CDR3 length: 14 residues.

The rearrangement joins TRBV27 to TRBJ2-1; no clear D. The sample taken for sequencing was blood. The source of this sequence is a middle-aged man with Graves' hyperthyroidism. The DNA for the CDR3 is TGTGCCAGCGGGTTACAATACGAGTACAATGAGCAGTTCTTC. It specifies CASGLQYEYNEQFF.